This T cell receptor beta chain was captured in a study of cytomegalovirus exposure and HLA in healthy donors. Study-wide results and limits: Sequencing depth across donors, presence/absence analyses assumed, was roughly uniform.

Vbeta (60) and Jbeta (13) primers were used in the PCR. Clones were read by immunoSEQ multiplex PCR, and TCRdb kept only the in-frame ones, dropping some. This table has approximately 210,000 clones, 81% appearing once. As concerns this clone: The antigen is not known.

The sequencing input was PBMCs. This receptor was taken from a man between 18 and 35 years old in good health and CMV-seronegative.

The CDR3, as DNA: TGCGCCAGCAGCTTATTTACGAAACCGAGCCAAGAGACCCAGTACTTC. Its protein is CASSLFTKPSQETQYF. V usage is TRBV5-1 and J usage is TRBJ2-5; D is unclear. Germline V gene sequence: CDR1 SGHRS, CDR2 YFSETQ. This CDR3 has 16 residues. The V end lost 2 bases, the J end lost 1 base, and 15 bases lay between the germline ends.